This T cell receptor beta chain was profiled in a study of blood T cells in healthy people across ages. Study outcomes and limitations: When one million T cells were used, diversity estimates were thought to be underestimates.

A J-beta primer mix and a sample-barcoded 5' primer were used in a second PCR of roughly 6 to 11 cycles. Each of the cDNA molecules was tagged by a template-switch adaptor with 12 random nucleotides. TCRdb passed the 5' RACE reads through MiXCR, listing each CDR3 protein once. The sample consists of 870,000 or so distinct CDR3 sequences, roughly 26% of them appearing once. The CDR3 length is 15 residues. CDR1 SEHNR and CDR2 FQNEAQ come from the germline V gene (reference sequence). The ends lost 4 bases at V and 6 bases at J; junction bases unmatched: 9. This clonotype was seen only a few times. Its antigen remains unknown.

Material: blood. This chain links TRBV7-9 with TRBJ2-1; 7 bases fit TRBD1. The TCR originated in a woman older than 75 in good health. CDR3 nucleotide sequence: TGTGCCAGCAGCTCAATAGGGACAGACACCAATGAGCAGTTCTTC. This encodes CASSSIGTDTNEQFF.